The next 8 T cell receptor beta chains were all read from a single sample in a study of blood T cell repertoires in COVID-19. The repertoire was sequenced with immunoSEQ multiplex PCR; TCRdb's copy has only in-frame clones and lacks some. Altogether 240,000 or so clones are present, approximately 83% being singletons, with the ten largest covering about 3.3%. The sequenced material came from PBMCs or T cells enriched from blood (not recorded which). The receptors come from a woman in her thirties or forties with acute COVID-19.

The chain carries TRBV28 and TRBJ1-3; 9 nucleotides match TRBD1. The V gene's germline CDR1 is MDHEN and CDR2 SYDVKM. Trimming cost V 6 bases and J 15 bases; bases outside gene matches: 15. This CDR3 has 14 residues. The CDR3 here is CASSRGTGPQGGYF. CDR3 nucleotides: TGTGCCAGCAGCCGAGGGACAGGGCCTCAGGGTGGATATTTT.

This clone was found once. V usage is TRBV2 and J usage is TRBJ1-2; 12 bases map to TRBD1. Trimming at V came to 8 bases and at J to 5 bases, leaving 3 bases not matched to a gene. The CDR3 has 13 amino acids. CDR1 is SNHLY and CDR2 is FYNNEI in the germline V gene. The CDR3 region is CASRDRGLYGYTF. CDR3 DNA sequence: TGTGCCAGCCGGGACAGGGGGCTTTATGGCTACACCTTC.

The V call is TRBV18, the J call TRBJ2-3, with 8 positions matching TRBD2. CDR1 is KGHSH and CDR2 is LQKENI in the germline V gene. This CDR3 is 15 amino acids long. The trim removed 2 bases at V and 5 bases at J, leaving 6 bases unmatched. The CDR3 loop reads CASSPGGSGGDTQYF. The DNA of the CDR3 is TGTGCCAGCTCACCAGGAGGGAGCGGGGGAGATACGCAGTATTTT.

This clone showed up just a few times. CDR3 sequence reads: CAWSEYPNRPGNTIYF. CDR3 coding DNA: TGTGCCTGGAGTGAATACCCCAACAGGCCTGGAAACACCATATATTTT. The chain employs TRBV30 and TRBJ1-3; TRBD1 is a possible D gene (5 bases). Germline V gene data show CDR1 as GTSNPN and CDR2 as SVGIG (reference sequence). V was pared by 1 base and J by 2 bases, with 15 bases between. CDR3 length: 16 amino acids.

This clone was observed a few times. The chain uses TRBV19 and TRBJ1-5; TRBD1 aligns across 12 bases. V gave up 9 bases and J gave up 9 bases; unmatched junction bases: 9. In germline, CDR1 is LNHDA, CDR2 SQIVND (reference sequence). There are 14 residues in the CDR3. CDR3 coding DNA: TGTGCCAGCACACCGGGACAGGGGGCCCCGCCCCAGCATTTT. The encoded protein is CASTPGQGAPPQHF.

The J gene is TRBJ2-7, the V gene TRBV30; possible D gene TRBD1, 6 bases. CDR1 is GTSNPN and CDR2 is SVGIG in the germline V gene (reference sequence). The V end was cut by 2 bases, the J end by 2 bases, with 10 bases between. There are 13 residues in the CDR3. CDR3 DNA sequence: TGTGCCTGGAGTCGGGACACCGCCTACGAGCAGTACTTC. Protein product: CAWSRDTAYEQYF.

The V call is TRBV28, the J call TRBJ1-3; 7 nucleotides match TRBD1. Unmatched junction bases numbered 2, after V lost 5 bases and J lost 1 base. Germline CDR1 is MDHEN and CDR2 is SYDVKM. CDR3 length equals 14 residues. The CDR3: CASSPTGSGNTIYF. The DNA for the CDR3 is TGTGCCAGCAGTCCGACAGGGTCTGGAAACACCATATATTTT.

This chain joins TRBV2 and TRBJ2-7, with 12 bases that match TRBD2. Germline V gives CDR1 SNHLY, CDR2 FYNNEI. Trimming took 4 bases from V and 3 from J; bases not matched to a gene: 10. This CDR3 is built from 17 residues. The CDR3 DNA follows: TGTGCCAGCAGTGTTCCGCTAGCGGGAGGGACCCACTACGAGCAGTACTTC. Protein sequence: CASSVPLAGGTHYEQYF.